This record covers a single T cell receptor (beta chain). Its cognate antigen is unknown. This sample was included in a study of beta chain features in type 1 diabetes. Turning to the study itself: Similarity in age, gender and cell yields was seen between patients and healthy donors.

Trimming removed 3 bases at V and 1 base at J, with 12 bases between. This CDR3 has 15 residues. Germline V gene sequence: CDR1 SGHTA, CDR2 FQGNSA. General observations from the study: Compared with healthy donors, patients appeared to share more similar naive, central memory and regulatory TCRB repertoires.

Sequencing targeted expressed TCRB transcripts, as all isolated RNA had been reverse transcribed. Profiling relied on immunoSEQ multiplex PCR, and the TCRdb table lists in-frame clones only, not all of them. Found here are 150,000 to 180,000 clones, 11% of them singletons; the top ten hold around 2.1%. The chain is built from TRBV7-2 and TRBJ2-5, with D unclear. Sequences were obtained from central memory CD4+ T cells from blood. This receptor was identified in a man aged 18 to 35 in good health. CDR3 DNA sequence: TGTGCCAGCAGCTTTCGAGCGCAGCTCCAAGAGACCCAGTACTTC. It translates to CASSFRAQLQETQYF.